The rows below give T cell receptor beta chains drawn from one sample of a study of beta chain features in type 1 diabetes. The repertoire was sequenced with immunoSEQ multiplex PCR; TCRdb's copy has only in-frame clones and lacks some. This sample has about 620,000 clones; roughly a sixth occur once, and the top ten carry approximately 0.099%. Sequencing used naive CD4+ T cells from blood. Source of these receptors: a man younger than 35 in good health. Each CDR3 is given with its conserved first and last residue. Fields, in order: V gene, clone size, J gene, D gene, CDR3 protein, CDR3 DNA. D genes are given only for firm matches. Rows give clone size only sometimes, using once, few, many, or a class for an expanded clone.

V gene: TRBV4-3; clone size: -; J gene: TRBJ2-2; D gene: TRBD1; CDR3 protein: CASSRQGGDTGELFF; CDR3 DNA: TGCGCCAGCAGCAGACAGGGTGGAGACACCGGGGAGCTGTTTTTT
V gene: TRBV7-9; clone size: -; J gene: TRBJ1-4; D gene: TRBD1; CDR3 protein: CASSYFGQGGTNEKLFF; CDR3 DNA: TGTGCCAGCAGCTATTTCGGACAGGGAGGAACTAATGAAAAACTGTTTTTT
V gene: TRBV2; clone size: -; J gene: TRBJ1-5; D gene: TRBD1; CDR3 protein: CASRTGWDQPQHF; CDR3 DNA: TGTGCCAGCCGGACAGGTTGGGATCAGCCCCAGCATTTT
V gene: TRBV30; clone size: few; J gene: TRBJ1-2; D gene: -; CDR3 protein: CAGSQGYGYTF; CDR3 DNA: TGTGCCGGCTCCCAGGGCTATGGCTACACCTTC
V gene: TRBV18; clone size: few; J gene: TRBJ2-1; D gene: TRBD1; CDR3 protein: CASSGPGTGVGNEQFF; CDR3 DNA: TGTGCCAGCTCAGGACCCGGGACAGGGGTGGGCAATGAGCAGTTCTTC
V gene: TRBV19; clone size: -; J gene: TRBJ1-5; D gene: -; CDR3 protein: CASRRTTGSNQPQHF; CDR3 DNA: TGTGCCAGTAGGAGAACAACAGGGAGCAATCAGCCCCAGCATTTT
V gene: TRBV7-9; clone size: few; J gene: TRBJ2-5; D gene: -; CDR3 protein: CASSPGTQGETQYF; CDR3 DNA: TGTGCCAGCAGCCCGGGGACCCAAGGGGAGACCCAGTACTTC
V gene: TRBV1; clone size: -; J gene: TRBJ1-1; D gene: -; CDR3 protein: CTSTLPGRSAEAFF; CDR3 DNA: TGCACCAGCACCCTTCCAGGGAGGAGCGCTGAAGCTTTCTTT
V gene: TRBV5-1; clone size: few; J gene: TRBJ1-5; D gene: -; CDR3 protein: CASSLVADQPQHF; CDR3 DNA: TGCGCCAGCAGCTTGGTGGCAGATCAGCCCCAGCATTTT
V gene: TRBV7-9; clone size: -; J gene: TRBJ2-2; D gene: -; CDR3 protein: CASSLATGWRTGELFF; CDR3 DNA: TGTGCCAGCAGCTTAGCAACAGGTTGGAGGACCGGGGAGCTGTTTTTT
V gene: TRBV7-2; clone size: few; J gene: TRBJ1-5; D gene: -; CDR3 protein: CASSFFFDQPQHF; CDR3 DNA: TGTGCCAGCAGCTTTTTCTTCGATCAGCCCCAGCATTTT
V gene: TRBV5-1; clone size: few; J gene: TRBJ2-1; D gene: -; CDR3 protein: CASRPWVYNEQFF; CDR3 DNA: TGCGCCAGCAGGCCATGGGTCTACAATGAGCAGTTCTTC
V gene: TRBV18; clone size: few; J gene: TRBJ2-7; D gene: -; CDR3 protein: CASSSTLYEQYF; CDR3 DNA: TGTGCCAGCTCATCAACCCTCTACGAGCAGTACTTC
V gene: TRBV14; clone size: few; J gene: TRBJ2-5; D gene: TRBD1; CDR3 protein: CASSRPGQGGFQETQYF; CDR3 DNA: TGTGCCAGCAGTCGACCGGGACAGGGGGGTTTTCAAGAGACCCAGTACTTC
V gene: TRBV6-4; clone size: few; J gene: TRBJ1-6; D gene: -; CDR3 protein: CASSEQGYNSPLHF; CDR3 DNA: TGTGCCAGCAGTGAGCAGGGCTATAATTCACCCCTCCACTTT
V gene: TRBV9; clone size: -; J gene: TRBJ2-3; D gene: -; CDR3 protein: CASSASTDTQYF; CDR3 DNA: TGTGCCAGCAGCGCCAGCACAGATACGCAGTATTTT
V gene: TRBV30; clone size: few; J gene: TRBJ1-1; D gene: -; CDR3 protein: CACSGRPMNTEAFF; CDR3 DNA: TGTGCCTGCTCGGGACGGCCAATGAACACTGAAGCTTTCTTT
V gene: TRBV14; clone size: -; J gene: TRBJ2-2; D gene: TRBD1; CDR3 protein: CASSRGPQGASGELFF; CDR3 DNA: TGTGCCAGCAGCCGGGGTCCCCAGGGGGCCAGCGGGGAGCTGTTTTTT
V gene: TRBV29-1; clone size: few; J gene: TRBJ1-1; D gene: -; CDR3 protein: CSVWGGGTEAFF; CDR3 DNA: TGCAGCGTATGGGGAGGGGGCACTGAAGCTTTCTTT
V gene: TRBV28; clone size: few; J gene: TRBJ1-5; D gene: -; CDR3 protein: CASSNYNQPQHF; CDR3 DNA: TGTGCCAGCAGTAACTACAATCAGCCCCAGCATTTT
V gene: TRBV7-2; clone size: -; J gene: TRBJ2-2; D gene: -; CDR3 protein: CASTPQGTGELFF; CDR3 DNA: TGTGCCAGCACCCCACAGGGCACCGGGGAGCTGTTTTTT
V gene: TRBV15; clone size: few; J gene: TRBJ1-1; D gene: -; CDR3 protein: CATSLPVQQNTEAFF; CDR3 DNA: TGTGCCACCAGCTTGCCTGTACAGCAAAACACTGAAGCTTTCTTT
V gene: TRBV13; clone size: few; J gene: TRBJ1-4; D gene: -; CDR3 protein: CASSLRKGEKLFF; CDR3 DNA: TGTGCCAGCAGCTTAAGGAAGGGAGAAAAACTGTTTTTT
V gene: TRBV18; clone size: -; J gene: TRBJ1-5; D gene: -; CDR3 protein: CASSLGSSSNQPQHF; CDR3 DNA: TGTGCCAGCTCACTAGGATCCTCTAGCAATCAGCCCCAGCATTTT
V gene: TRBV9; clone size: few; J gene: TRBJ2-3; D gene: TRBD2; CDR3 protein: CASSKGPSGYTDTQYF; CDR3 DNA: TGTGCCAGCAGCAAAGGGCCTAGCGGTTACACAGATACGCAGTATTTT
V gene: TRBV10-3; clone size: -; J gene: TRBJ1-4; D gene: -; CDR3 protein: CAIRKDGGNEKLFF; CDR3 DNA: TGTGCCATCAGGAAGGACGGGGGGAATGAAAAACTGTTTTTT
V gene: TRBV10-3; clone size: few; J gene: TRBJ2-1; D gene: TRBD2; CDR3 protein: CAISESTSGRYYNEQFF; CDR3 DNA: TGTGCCATCAGTGAGTCGACTAGCGGGAGATACTACAATGAGCAGTTCTTC
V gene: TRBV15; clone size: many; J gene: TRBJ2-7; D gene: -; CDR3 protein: CATSTRAVVGEQYF; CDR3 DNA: TGTGCCACCAGCACCCGGGCCGTCGTAGGGGAGCAGTACTTC
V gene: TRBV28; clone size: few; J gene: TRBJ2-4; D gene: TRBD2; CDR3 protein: CASSLRSTGLAGAESKNIQYF; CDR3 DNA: TGTGCCAGCAGTTTAAGGAGTACGGGACTAGCGGGAGCGGAGTCCAAAAACATTCAGTACTTC
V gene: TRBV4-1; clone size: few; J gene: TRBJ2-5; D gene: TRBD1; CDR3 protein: CASSPKRTGQETQYF; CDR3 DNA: TGCGCCAGCAGCCCAAAGCGGACAGGGCAAGAGACCCAGTACTTC
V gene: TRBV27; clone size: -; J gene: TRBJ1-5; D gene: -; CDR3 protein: CASSLEGLNNQPQHF; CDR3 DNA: TGTGCCAGCAGTTTAGAGGGCCTCAACAATCAGCCCCAGCATTTT
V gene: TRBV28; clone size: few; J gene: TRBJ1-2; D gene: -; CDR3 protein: CVSESAFGYTF; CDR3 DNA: TGTGTTAGCGAAAGCGCTTTCGGCTACACCTTC
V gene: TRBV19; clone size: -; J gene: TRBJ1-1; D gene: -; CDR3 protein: CASYDRGRTEAFF; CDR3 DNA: TGTGCCAGTTATGATAGGGGACGGACTGAAGCTTTCTTT
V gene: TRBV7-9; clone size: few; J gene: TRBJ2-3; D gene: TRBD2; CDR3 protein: CASSPQGLDTDTQYF; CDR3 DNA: TGTGCCAGCAGCCCTCAGGGACTAGACACAGATACGCAGTATTTT
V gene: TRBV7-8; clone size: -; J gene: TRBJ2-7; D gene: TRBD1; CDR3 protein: CASSLGTGASYEQYF; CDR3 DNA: TGTGCCAGCAGCCTCGGGACAGGAGCATCCTACGAGCAGTACTTC
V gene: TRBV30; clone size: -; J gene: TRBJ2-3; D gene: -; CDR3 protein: CAWVGGGADTQYF; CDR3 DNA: TGTGCCTGGGTAGGAGGGGGAGCAGATACGCAGTATTTT
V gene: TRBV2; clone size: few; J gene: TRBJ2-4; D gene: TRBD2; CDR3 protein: CASSSAGGARTAKNIQYF; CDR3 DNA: TGTGCCAGCAGTTCCGCCGGGGGGGCACGGACAGCCAAAAACATTCAGTACTTC
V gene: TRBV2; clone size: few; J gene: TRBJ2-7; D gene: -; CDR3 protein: CASRLEGASPSYEQYF; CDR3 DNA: TGTGCCAGCAGACTAGAGGGCGCTAGCCCTTCCTACGAGCAGTACTTC
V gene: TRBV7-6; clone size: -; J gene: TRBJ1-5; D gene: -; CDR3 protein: CAVGGAISNQPQHF; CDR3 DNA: TGTGCCGTCGGGGGGGCGATTAGCAATCAGCCCCAGCATTTT
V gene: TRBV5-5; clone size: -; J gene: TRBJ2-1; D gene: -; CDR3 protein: CASSLEGESNEQFF; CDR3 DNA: TGTGCCAGCAGCTTGGAGGGGGAAAGTAATGAGCAGTTCTTC
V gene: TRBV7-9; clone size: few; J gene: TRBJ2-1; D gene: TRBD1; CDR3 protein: CASSQRQGFRNEQFF; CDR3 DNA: TGTGCCAGCAGCCAACGACAGGGGTTCAGAAATGAGCAGTTCTTC
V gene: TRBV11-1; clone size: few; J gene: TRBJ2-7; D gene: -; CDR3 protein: CASSTNRNEQYF; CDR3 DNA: TGTGCCAGCAGCACCAATCGAAACGAGCAGTACTTC
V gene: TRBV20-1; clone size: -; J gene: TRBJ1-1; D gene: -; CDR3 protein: CRLTENTEAFF; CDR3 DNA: TGCAGGTTGACAGAGAACACTGAAGCTTTCTTT
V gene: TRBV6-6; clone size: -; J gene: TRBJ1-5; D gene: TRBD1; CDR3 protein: CASRGTGVNQPQHF; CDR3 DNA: TGTGCCAGCAGGGGGACAGGGGTCAATCAGCCCCAGCATTTT
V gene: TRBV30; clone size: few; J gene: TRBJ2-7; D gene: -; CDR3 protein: CAWRESRQVGKDEQYF; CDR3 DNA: TGTGCCTGGAGGGAGAGTCGACAGGTAGGAAAGGACGAGCAGTACTTC